This T cell receptor (beta chain) was sequenced for a study of blood T cell repertoires in COVID-19. As for the study in general: Specimens from acute and convalescent COVID-19 originated in the United States, Italy and Spain. Nucleic acid was either cDNA or gDNA, and it came from T cells, B-cell-depleted T cells, or PBMCs.

Per the germline V gene, CDR1 is MNHEY and CDR2 is SVGAGI. The trim removed 6 bases at V and 9 bases at J, leaving 4 bases unmatched. The CDR3 sequence is 13 residues long. Per the original methods: It was from reference gene primer amplification that nucleated cell counts were estimated. Sequenced by immunoSEQ multiplex PCR; TCRdb stores in-frame clones only, minus some. V and J calls and clone size are given by that table; D and trimming were obtained from the DNA. The data show 130,000 or so clones, roughly 83% seen once. This rearrangement joins TRBV6-5 to TRBJ1-5, with TRBD1 matching over 11 bases. The receptor's source is an elderly woman with acute or convalescent COVID-19. What was sequenced was peripheral blood. The CDR3 spells CASSRDRGVPQHF. The CDR3 nucleotides are TGTGCCAGCAGCCGGGACAGGGGGGTGCCCCAGCATTTT.